Listed below are T cell receptor beta chains from one sample, sequenced in a study of T cells in tuberculosis. Repertoires were generated with immunoSEQ multiplex PCR, while TCRdb's copy carries only in-frame clones and drops some. The repertoire consists of around 10,000 clones, with 90% to 95% occurring once and the leading ten covering about an eighth. Material: PBMCs. Source of these receptors: an adult with tuberculosis. Both conserved end residues are part of each CDR3. The D gene is left open where the match is weak. The size entry is marked missing in some rows and otherwise reads once, few, many or a size class.

>TRBD2|once|TRBV27|TRBJ2-4
CASSPFGGVKNIQYF
TGTGCCAGCAGCCCTTTTGGGGGGGTAAAAAACATTCAGTACTTC
>TRBD2|.|TRBV30|TRBJ2-7
CAWSAYRTSGNSYEQYF
TGTGCCTGGAGTGCCTACCGGACTAGCGGGAACTCCTACGAGCAGTACTTC
>TRBD1|.|TRBV10-3|TRBJ2-3
CATLDRAATDTQYF
TGTGCCACCCTCGACAGGGCGGCCACAGATACGCAGTATTTT
>TRBD1|.|TRBV6-1|TRBJ2-7
CASGDPGTGYEQYF
TGTGCCAGCGGAGACCCCGGGACAGGCTACGAGCAGTACTTC
>TRBD1|.|TRBV4-1|TRBJ1-2
CASSQDGAGTGGFYGYTF
TGCGCCAGCAGCCAAGATGGGGCCGGGACAGGGGGTTTCTATGGCTACACCTTC
>.|.|TRBV2|TRBJ1-2
CASSDPQGLWNGYTF
TGTGCCAGCAGTGACCCCCAGGGACTTTGGAATGGCTACACCTTC
>TRBD1|.|TRBV11-1|TRBJ2-7
CASSMGQTLYEQYF
TGTGCCAGCAGCATGGGACAGACCTTATACGAGCAGTACTTC
>.|.|TRBV13|TRBJ2-7
CASSLAPLPGEQYF
TGTGCCAGCAGCTTAGCCCCCCTTCCCGGCGAGCAGTACTTC
>TRBD1|.|TRBV2|TRBJ2-7
CASRQGGYEQYF
TGTGCCAGCAGACAGGGGGGCTACGAGCAGTACTTC
>.|.|TRBV7-2|TRBJ1-1
CASSLEGPDTEAFF
TGTGCCAGCAGCTTAGAGGGGCCGGACACTGAAGCTTTCTTT
>.|.|TRBV5-1|TRBJ1-2
CASSLQSASDSYTF
TGCGCCAGCAGCTTGCAGTCTGCTAGCGACAGCTACACCTTC
>TRBD1|.|TRBV6-5|TRBJ1-5
CASSLGDRNQPQHF
TGTGCCAGCTCCTTAGGGGACAGAAATCAGCCCCAGCATTTT
>TRBD1|.|TRBV30|TRBJ1-1
CAWSVPGGLAFF
TGTGCCTGGAGTGTGCCAGGGGGCTTAGCTTTCTTT
>TRBD1|.|TRBV6-1|TRBJ1-4
CASIFDRDEKLFF
TGTGCCAGCATTTTTGACAGGGACGAAAAACTGTTTTTT
>.|.|TRBV6-6|TRBJ2-1
CASSYSWGHEQFF
TGTGCCAGCAGTTACTCGTGGGGCCATGAGCAGTTCTTC
>.|.|TRBV6-5|TRBJ2-7
CASSFLTGPYEQYF
TGTGCCAGCAGTTTCTTGACAGGACCCTACGAGCAGTACTTC
>.|.|TRBV5-6|TRBJ2-6
CASSLVVSGANVLTF
TGTGCCAGCAGCTTGGTCGTCTCTGGGGCCAACGTCCTGACTTTC
>.|.|TRBV6-6|TRBJ1-4
CASSSQGTTNEKLFF
TGTGCCAGCAGTTCCCAGGGGACAACTAATGAAAAACTGTTTTTT
>.|.|TRBV5-1|TRBJ1-5
CAIPGSREQPQHF
TGCGCCATCCCGGGATCTAGAGAACAGCCCCAGCATTTT
>TRBD2|once|TRBV5-1|TRBJ2-2
CASTDGLAGFSGELFF
TGCGCCAGCACCGACGGACTAGCGGGATTTTCCGGGGAGCTGTTTTTT
>TRBD1|.|TRBV5-5|TRBJ1-1
CASSFSDRVAEAFF
TGTGCCAGCAGCTTCTCAGACAGGGTCGCTGAAGCTTTCTTT
>TRBD2|.|TRBV6-6|TRBJ2-1
CASSYPTSGSNEQFF
TGTGCCAGCAGTTACCCGACTAGCGGGAGTAATGAGCAGTTCTTC
>.|few|TRBV27|TRBJ2-5
CASSLSTGDETQYF
TGTGCCAGCAGTTTATCAACAGGTGACGAGACCCAGTACTTC
>.|.|TRBV5-1|TRBJ2-1
CASSLRDGSPYNEQFF
TGCGCCAGCAGCTTGCGGGATGGGAGCCCCTACAATGAGCAGTTCTTC
>.|.|TRBV15|TRBJ1-2
CATSAQGAGYTF
TGTGCCACCAGCGCCCAGGGTGCTGGCTACACCTTC
>.|few|TRBV7-9|TRBJ1-2
CASNEWSGRGYTF
TGTGCCAGCAACGAATGGAGTGGTCGGGGCTACACCTTC
>TRBD2|once|TRBV10-2|TRBJ2-5
CASSRLAGVPSETQYF
TGCGCCAGCAGTAGACTAGCGGGGGTCCCCTCTGAGACCCAGTACTTC
>.|.|TRBV9|TRBJ2-3
CAPRDTQYF
TGTGCCCCCAGGGATACGCAGTATTTT
>.|.|TRBV7-2|TRBJ2-1
CASSLLGAGYEQFF
TGTGCCAGCAGCTTACTGGGGGCTGGCTATGAGCAGTTCTTC
>TRBD1|.|TRBV10-2|TRBJ1-5
CASSESGTGDGNQPQHF
TGCGCCAGCAGTGAGTCGGGGACAGGGGATGGCAATCAGCCCCAGCATTTT
>TRBD2|few|TRBV6-4|TRBJ2-1
CASSELAGVGEQFF
TGTGCCAGCAGTGAACTAGCGGGAGTCGGGGAGCAGTTCTTC
>TRBD1|few|TRBV7-9|TRBJ1-3
CASSPPTGNSGNTIYF
TGTGCCAGCAGCCCTCCGACAGGGAACTCTGGAAACACCATATATTTT
>.|.|TRBV5-1|TRBJ2-7
CASSLYSGKGEQYF
TGCGCCAGCAGCTTGTATTCAGGGAAGGGCGAGCAGTACTTC
>TRBD2|.|TRBV5-4|TRBJ2-3
CASSLDSGGAIDTQYF
TGTGCCAGCAGCTTGGATTCGGGGGGGGCCATTGATACGCAGTATTTT
>.|.|TRBV19|TRBJ1-5
CASIGGNQPQHF
TGTGCCAGTATTGGAGGCAATCAGCCCCAGCATTTT
>.|.|TRBV5-4|TRBJ1-1
CASSLEPNTEAFF
TGTGCCAGCAGCTTGGAGCCGAACACTGAAGCTTTCTTT
>.|.|TRBV30|TRBJ2-7
CAWSPEWGVREQYF
TGTGCCTGGAGCCCGGAATGGGGGGTAAGGGAGCAGTACTTC
>.|.|TRBV9|TRBJ1-5
CASSVGSEAGQPQHF
TGTGCCAGCAGCGTGGGCAGCGAAGCGGGTCAGCCCCAGCATTTT
>TRBD1|once|TRBV6-5|TRBJ1-5
CASLPGTGENQPQHF
TGTGCCAGCCTACCTGGGACAGGAGAAAATCAGCCCCAGCATTTT
>TRBD2|.|TRBV19|TRBJ2-7
CASSIGHSGGAYEQYF
TGTGCCAGTAGTATAGGACATAGCGGGGGGGCCTACGAGCAGTACTTC
>TRBD1|.|TRBV18|TRBJ2-7
CASSPGQGFGEQYF
TGTGCCAGCTCACCGGGACAGGGGTTTGGGGAGCAGTACTTC
>TRBD1|.|TRBV5-1|TRBJ1-2
CASSLDRGGGYTF
TGCGCCAGCAGCCTAGACAGGGGAGGGGGCTACACCTTC
>.|once|TRBV6-5|TRBJ2-5
CASSYSLSAQETQYF
TGTGCCAGCAGTTACTCTTTGAGTGCGCAAGAGACCCAGTACTTC
>TRBD2|.|TRBV27|TRBJ2-7
CASSSLSGSSYEQYF
TGTGCCAGCAGTTCCCTCAGCGGGAGCTCCTACGAGCAGTACTTC
>.|.|TRBV6-1|TRBJ1-2
CASNQRPYGYTF
TGTGCCAGCAATCAGCGACCCTATGGCTACACCTTC
>.|.|TRBV4-1|TRBJ2-6
CASSQDKERGTGANVLTF
TGCGCCAGCAGCCAAGATAAGGAAAGGGGTACCGGGGCCAACGTCCTGACTTTC
>TRBD1|.|TRBV6-1|TRBJ2-7
CASSLRTGGYEQYF
TGTGCCAGCAGTCTCAGGACAGGGGGTTACGAGCAGTACTTC
>.|.|TRBV9|TRBJ2-3
CASSVTGFGTDTQYF
TGTGCCAGCAGCGTGACGGGGTTTGGCACAGATACGCAGTATTTT
>.|.|TRBV5-1|TRBJ2-5
CASSLGAGAETQYF
TGCGCCAGCAGCTTGGGGGCAGGGGCCGAGACCCAGTACTTC
>.|.|TRBV5-8|TRBJ2-4
CASSSDLWQGAKNIQYF
TGTGCCAGCAGCTCTGACCTATGGCAGGGAGCCAAAAACATTCAGTACTTC
>.|.|TRBV4-1|TRBJ1-6
CASSQDSTGWDSPLHF
TGCGCCAGCAGCCAAGATAGTACAGGGTGGGATTCACCCCTCCACTTT
>TRBD2|.|TRBV27|TRBJ2-3
CASSSFIAGGPDTQYF
TGTGCCAGCAGTTCTTTTATAGCGGGAGGGCCGGATACGCAGTATTTT
>.|once|TRBV6-6|TRBJ2-1
CASTGSLYNEQFF
TGTGCCAGCACGGGGAGCCTTTACAATGAGCAGTTCTTC
>TRBD1|.|TRBV9|TRBJ1-2
CASSASPDRGTNYGYTF
TGTGCCAGCAGCGCCTCCCCGGACAGGGGCACTAACTATGGCTACACCTTC
>.|.|TRBV19|TRBJ2-5
CASSFRQEETQYF
TGTGCCAGTAGTTTCCGACAAGAAGAGACCCAGTACTTC
>TRBD1|.|TRBV9|TRBJ2-7
CASSTNLGTGSNEQYF
TGTGCCAGCAGCACCAACCTCGGGACAGGGAGCAACGAGCAGTACTTC
>TRBD2|.|TRBV5-1|TRBJ2-2
CASSLVASGDTGELFF
TGCGCCAGCAGCTTGGTGGCTAGCGGGGACACCGGGGAGCTGTTTTTT